These 10 T cell receptor beta chains were all obtained from the same sample, sequenced in a study of identical twins (dated by TCRdb to about 2016). Library preparation employed 5' RACE. The listed sequencing device is Illumina HiSeq 2000. Through fastp at Q25 and MiXCR, TCRdb rebuilt clones from the public reads, retaining in-frame beta chains. For every CDR3 protein sequence, its rows merge into one entry that carries the most common genes and DNA. Recorded for this sample are about 890,000 distinct CDR3 sequences; more than 9% of them occurred a single time. In total, the top ten clones hold 1.5% to 2% of the sample. This sample also belongs to another study, concerning yellow fever vaccine responses in identical twins.

Sequenced: PBMCs. The receptors shown here come from a young woman in good health.

This clonotype was seen many times. The J gene is TRBJ1-5, the V gene TRBV12-3 or TRBV12-4, with 7 bases fitting TRBD1. The CDR3 has 15 residues. Trimming cost V 6 bases and J 0 bases; bases outside gene matches: 5. The CDR3 reads CASRMGQNSNQPQHF. CDR3 DNA sequence: TGTGCCAGCAGAATGGGACAGAATAGCAATCAGCCCCAGCATTTT.

The DNA for the CDR3 is TGTGCCAGCAGCTTAGCGCTCGGCAGTGGGGCCTACAATGAGCAGTTCTTC. It encodes CASSLALGSGAYNEQFF. The chain joins TRBV7-8 to TRBJ2-1; the D is unclear. CDR3 length equals 17 residues. Trimming took 0 bases from V and 2 from J, leaving 14 bases between them. Germline V gene data show CDR1 as SGHVS and CDR2 as FQNEAQ.

The chain combines TRBV20-1 with TRBJ2-1; 7 bases map to TRBD1. Germline V gives CDR1 DFQATT, CDR2 SNEGSKA (reference sequence). J was trimmed by 5 bases and V by 6 bases; bases with no gene match: 7. CDR3 size: 13 residues. CDR3 DNA sequence: TGCAGTGCGTCCGGGACAGCCCACAATGAGCAGTTCTTC. Protein product: CSASGTAHNEQFF.

The V and J genes are TRBV2 and TRBJ2-7; unclear D gene. The CDR3 is 13 amino acids. Trimming shortened V by 1 base and J by 9 bases, and 13 bases separated the two germline ends. Germline V CDR1 and CDR2: SNHLY, FYNNEI. The CDR3 is CASSEEGLVGQYF. CDR3 sequence (DNA): TGTGCCAGCAGTGAAGAGGGTCTAGTCGGGCAGTACTTC.

This clonotype has a handful of counts. This chain joins TRBV27 and TRBJ1-3, with 7 nucleotides matching TRBD1. The CDR3 runs 16 residues. Losses at the gene ends were 4 bases for V and 2 bases for J; bases not matched to a gene: 8. CDR1 is MNHEY, CDR2 SMNVEV, per germline (reference sequence). The CDR3 DNA sequence: TGTGCCAGCAGTTCCCGACAGGGCCCACCTGGAAACACCATATATTTT. It codes for CASSSRQGPPGNTIYF.

Regarding this clonotype: The conserved phenylalanine or tryptophan is not found at the CDR3 terminus, so this likely reflects a read error. V gene TRBV7-3 combines with J gene TRBJ1-5; D not certain. V shed 9 bases and J shed 12 bases, with 6 bases lying between them. CDR1 SGHTA and CDR2 FQGTGA come from the germline V gene. The CDR3 sequence is 8 residues long. CDR3 sequence (DNA): TGTGCCAGGGTAAACCAGCATTTG. It encodes CARVNQHL.

In its sample, this clonotype was seen a few times. The chain employs TRBV20-1 and TRBJ2-5; D is uncertain. The CDR3 length is 15 residues. Per germline, CDR1 DFQATT and CDR2 SNEGSKA (reference sequence). With 6 bases removed from V and 5 bases from J, the gap between germline ends came to 22 bases. The CDR3 protein is CSATGTSGPGETQYF. The CDR3 region has the DNA TGCAGTGCAACCGGTACGAGTGGACCTGGGGAGACCCAGTACTTC.

This clonotype was observed once. The chain recombines TRBV7-8 with TRBJ2-5; D is undetermined. This CDR3 has 12 amino acids. Germline CDR1 is SGHVS and CDR2 is FQNEAQ. The CDR3 spells CALGPVRESQYF. CDR3 sequence (DNA): TGTGCTCTAGGGCCGGTCCGCGAGTCCCAGTACTTC.

This clonotype was counted between two and nine times. V is TRBV5-1 and J is TRBJ2-3, with TRBD2 identical over 8 bases. Trimming at V came to 4 bases and at J to 6 bases, leaving 7 bases not matched to a gene. There are 14 residues in the CDR3. CDR1 SGHRS and CDR2 YFSETQ come from the germline V gene. CDR3 sequence (DNA): TGCGCCAGCAGCGCAACTAGCGGTGGTGATACGCAGTATTTT. Its protein product is CASSATSGGDTQYF. Combining the CDR3 with reference TRBV5-1 and TRBJ2-3 gives the whole variable domain KAGVTQTPRYLIKTRGQQVTLSCSPISGHRSVSWYQQTPGQGLQFLFEYFSETQRNKGNFPGRFSGRQFSNSRSEMNVSTLELGDSALYLCASSATSGGDTQYFGPGTRLTVL.

This clonotype has a count of ten or more. This rearrangement joins TRBV11-2 to TRBJ1-4; D unresolved. Deletions cut 1 base from V and 4 bases from J, with 10 bases between. This CDR3 has 15 residues. The germline gives CDR1 SGHAT, CDR2 FQNNGV. The CDR3 here is CASSLGGGFNEKLFF. CDR3 DNA: TGTGCCAGCAGCTTAGGAGGCGGATTTAATGAAAAACTGTTTTTT.